The text below deals with one T cell receptor (beta chain). No antigen is known for it. This specimen belongs to a study of OX40 agonist ivuxolimab in advanced cancers. Turning to the study itself: The study treated patients with ivuxolimab, an agonistic anti-OX40 (CD134) antibody. Males comprised around four fifths of the group, whose mean age was roughly 64 years (range about 23 to 80). Overall study findings and caveats: Researchers did not determine the expanded peripheral T cells' antigen specificity. Fewer expanded clones were found on average in CD4+ than in CD8+ T cells.

Clones were sequenced by immunoSEQ multiplex PCR, and TCRdb holds only the in-frame ones, with some missing. The sample lists under 200,000 clones, roughly 92% occurring once. The CDR3 runs 15 residues. Germline values: CDR1 MNHEY, CDR2 SMNVEV (reference sequence). Trimming cost V 4 bases and J 4 bases, with 16 bases left between them. The origin of this receptor is an adult with an advanced solid tumor such as melanoma, head and neck, liver or kidney cancer. Source: CD4+ or CD8+ T cells sorted from blood, taken in a trial of the OX40 agonist ivuxolimab. This sequence joins TRBV27 and TRBJ1-2; possible D gene TRBD1, 6 bases. CDR3 nucleotides: TGTGCCAGCAGTTACCGAGGGAGGGGGGCCTATGGCTACACCTTC. Amino acid sequence: CASSYRGRGAYGYTF.